This T cell receptor beta chain originates from a study of T-cell memory formation after mild COVID-19. The sample holds many counts of this clonotype. This CDR3 is built from 12 residues. V was pared by 8 bases and J by 5 bases, with 10 bases between. From germline, CDR1 is MNHEY and CDR2 SVGEGT. From the 5' RACE reads, TCRdb called clonotypes with MiXCR, one entry per CDR3 protein. The sample holds more than 150,000 distinct CDR3 sequences, less than 20% seen once. Sequenced sample: PBMCs or a T cell subset sorted from them (not recorded which). The source of this sequence is a man aged 18 to 30 who had mild COVID-19 (a few samples of this study predate the infection). Cell type and time point are not known. The rearrangement uses TRBV6-2 or TRBV6-3 and TRBJ1-5; no definite D call. CDR3 sequence: CASASSYQPQHF. In DNA, the CDR3 is TGTGCCAGCGCTTCCTCCTATCAGCCCCAGCATTTT.